This is a list of T cell receptor beta chains from one sample in a study of tumor and adjacent non-tumor tissue in lung cancer. One entry per CDR3 protein, called by TCRdb with MiXCR from the multiplex PCR reads. The sample has approximately 75,000 distinct CDR3 sequences; under 80% are singletons. The sample comprised lung tumor tissue. These receptors all stem from a woman aged 45 to 65 with non-small cell lung cancer. The CDR3 runs from the conserved cysteine through the conserved F or W. D genes are given only for firm matches. Clone size, where shown, is once, few, many, or a class for clones that have expanded.

cdr3_aa: CAGGTLDTQYF; cdr3_nt: TGTGCCGGTGGGACGTTAGATACACAGTATTTT; j_call: TRBJ2-3; v_call: TRBV11-2; clone_size: NA; d_call: NA
cdr3_aa: CSVDGNYDYTF; cdr3_nt: TGCAGCGTTGACGGTAACTATGACTACACCTTC; j_call: TRBJ1-2; v_call: TRBV29-1; clone_size: NA; d_call: NA
cdr3_aa: CASAIQLESDSYEQYF; cdr3_nt: TGTGCCAGCGCTATCCAACTAGAAAGCGATTCCTACGAACAGTACTTC; j_call: TRBJ2-7; v_call: TRBV6-1; clone_size: NA; d_call: NA
cdr3_aa: CAGDLGNPPLHF; cdr3_nt: TGTGCCGGCGATCTCGGGAATCCACCCCTCCACTTT; j_call: TRBJ1-6; v_call: TRBV6-1; clone_size: NA; d_call: NA
cdr3_aa: CASSQDLREAPHEQYF; cdr3_nt: TGTGCCAGCAGCCAAGATCTGAGGGAGGCCCCTCACGAGCAGTACTTC; j_call: TRBJ2-7; v_call: TRBV4-2; clone_size: NA; d_call: NA
cdr3_aa: CSARKAMSSRVNEKLFF; cdr3_nt: TGCAGTGCTAGAAAGGCCATGTCTAGCAGGGTTAATGAAAAACTGTTTTTT; j_call: TRBJ1-4; v_call: TRBV20-1; clone_size: NA; d_call: NA
cdr3_aa: CASISGLAGGLQYF; cdr3_nt: TGTGCCAGTATCTCAGGACTAGCGGGAGGGTTGCAGTACTTC; j_call: TRBJ2-7; v_call: TRBV11-1; clone_size: NA; d_call: TRBD2
cdr3_aa: CASSQGLGVGSRGTQYF; cdr3_nt: TGTGCCAGCAGCCAAGGTTTGGGTGTGGGCTCTCGTGGGACCCAGTACTTC; j_call: TRBJ2-5; v_call: TRBV4-2; clone_size: NA; d_call: NA
cdr3_aa: CANSLKKNTGELFF; cdr3_nt: TGTGCCAACTCCCTTAAGAAGAACACCGGGGAGCTGTTTTTT; j_call: TRBJ2-2; v_call: TRBV4-2; clone_size: NA; d_call: NA
cdr3_aa: CASSAFHRQGVGGANVLTF; cdr3_nt: TGTGCCAGCAGTGCCTTTCACCGACAGGGAGTTGGCGGGGCCAACGTCCTGACATTC; j_call: TRBJ2-6; v_call: TRBV6-1; clone_size: NA; d_call: NA
cdr3_aa: CSARAHTAVQEQYF; cdr3_nt: TGCAGTGCTAGAGCACATACGGCTGTACAAGAGCAGTACTTC; j_call: TRBJ2-7; v_call: TRBV20-1; clone_size: NA; d_call: NA
cdr3_aa: CASSSVSHEHYF; cdr3_nt: TGTGCCAGCAGCTCCGTATCCCACGAGCATTATTTC; j_call: TRBJ2-7; v_call: TRBV7-9; clone_size: NA; d_call: NA
cdr3_aa: CASDSYRTNGRSDKQYF; cdr3_nt: TGTGCCAGCGACTCCTACCGTACTAACGGGAGGTCAGATAAGCAGTATTTT; j_call: TRBJ2-3; v_call: TRBV5-6; clone_size: NA; d_call: TRBD2
cdr3_aa: CASSSNAGLAIGTNEQFF; cdr3_nt: TGTGCCAGCAGTTCCAATGCGGGGCTAGCGATAGGGACCAATGAGCAGTTCTTC; j_call: TRBJ2-1; v_call: TRBV7-8; clone_size: NA; d_call: NA
cdr3_aa: CASSYTTGGNSPLHF; cdr3_nt: TGTGCCAGCAGTTACACGACAGGAGGTAACTCACCCCTCCACTTT; j_call: TRBJ1-6; v_call: TRBV6-5; clone_size: NA; d_call: NA
cdr3_aa: CACSETQYF; cdr3_nt: TGCGCCTGCAGTGAGACCCAGTACTTC; j_call: TRBJ2-5; v_call: TRBV10-1; clone_size: NA; d_call: NA
cdr3_aa: CVSSLDRADAQYF; cdr3_nt: TGTGTCAGCAGCTTAGATCGGGCAGATGCTCAGTATTTT; j_call: TRBJ2-3; v_call: TRBV11-2; clone_size: NA; d_call: NA
cdr3_aa: CASSLVGTAYFYTF; cdr3_nt: TGTGCCAGCAGCTTAGTGGGGACAGCCTACTTCTACACCTTC; j_call: TRBJ1-2; v_call: TRBV11-2; clone_size: NA; d_call: TRBD1
cdr3_aa: CSVEDLGRWSSYNEQFF; cdr3_nt: TGCAGCGTTGAAGATCTTGGGAGATGGAGTTCCTACAATGAGCAGTTCTTC; j_call: TRBJ2-1; v_call: TRBV29-1; clone_size: NA; d_call: NA
cdr3_aa: CASTHPLSSYNVQFF; cdr3_nt: TGTGCCAGCACCCACCCACTGAGCTCCTACAATGTACAGTTCTTC; j_call: TRBJ2-1; v_call: TRBV12-3/TRBV12-4; clone_size: NA; d_call: NA
cdr3_aa: CDSSLALGASYEQYF; cdr3_nt: TGTGACAGCAGCTTAGCGCTGGGGGCCTCCTACGAGCAGTACTTT; j_call: TRBJ2-7; v_call: TRBV7-8; clone_size: NA; d_call: NA
cdr3_aa: CSTLPTRGSGYTF; cdr3_nt: TGCAGTACCTTACCCACCAGGGGGTCTGGCTACACCTTC; j_call: TRBJ1-2; v_call: TRBV20-1; clone_size: NA; d_call: TRBD1
cdr3_aa: CTSGPLGQGGGTGELFF; cdr3_nt: TGCACCAGCGGCCCCTTGGGACAGGGTGGTGGCACCGGGGAGCTGTTTTTT; j_call: TRBJ2-2; v_call: TRBV4-1; clone_size: NA; d_call: TRBD1
cdr3_aa: CASAGGADTQHF; cdr3_nt: TGTGCGAGCGCGGGGGGCGCAGATACGCAGCATTTT; j_call: TRBJ1-5; v_call: TRBV6-1; clone_size: NA; d_call: NA
cdr3_aa: CTSGYDKATSVQYF; cdr3_nt: TGTACCAGCGGTTACGACAAGGCGACCTCTGTGCAGTACTTC; j_call: TRBJ2-7; v_call: TRBV6-2/TRBV6-3; clone_size: once; d_call: NA
cdr3_aa: CASIHPGGSAGLAGINEQFF; cdr3_nt: TGTGCCAGCATCCACCCGGGGGGATCCGCCGGCCTAGCAGGGATCAATGAGCAGTTCTTC; j_call: TRBJ2-1; v_call: TRBV28; clone_size: NA; d_call: TRBD2
cdr3_aa: CAIIAGDVSNEQFF; cdr3_nt: TGTGCCATCATAGCGGGAGATGTGAGCAATGAGCAGTTCTTC; j_call: TRBJ2-1; v_call: TRBV6-1; clone_size: once; d_call: TRBD2
cdr3_aa: CTSSFPLAGVGDTQYF; cdr3_nt: TGTACCAGCAGTTTCCCCTTAGCGGGAGTCGGAGATACGCAGTATTTT; j_call: TRBJ2-3; v_call: TRBV5-4; clone_size: many; d_call: TRBD2
cdr3_aa: CSAREPKGRSNTEELFF; cdr3_nt: TGCAGTGCTAGAGAGCCTAAGGGGAGGTCTAACACCGAGGAGCTGTTTTTT; j_call: TRBJ2-2; v_call: TRBV20-1; clone_size: NA; d_call: NA
cdr3_aa: CISSAAPSWEQFF; cdr3_nt: TGCATCAGCAGTGCGGCCCCTTCATGGGAGCAGTTCTTC; j_call: TRBJ2-1; v_call: TRBV10-1; clone_size: NA; d_call: NA
cdr3_aa: CASSHQTGGKEKLFF; cdr3_nt: TGCGCCAGCAGCCACCAAACAGGGGGGAAGGAAAAACTGTTTTTT; j_call: TRBJ1-4; v_call: TRBV5-1; clone_size: many; d_call: TRBD1
cdr3_aa: CAIEDSGDNEQFF; cdr3_nt: TGTGCCATCGAGGATAGCGGTGACAATGAGCAGTTCTTC; j_call: TRBJ2-1; v_call: TRBV6-6; clone_size: NA; d_call: NA
cdr3_aa: CASSLVLRGQETQHF; cdr3_nt: TGCGCCAGCAGCTTGGTTCTGCGGGGCCAAGAGACCCAGCACTTC; j_call: TRBJ2-5; v_call: TRBV5-1; clone_size: few; d_call: NA
cdr3_aa: CSVGASGHREQYF; cdr3_nt: TGCAGCGTTGGGGCTAGCGGGCACCGGGAGCAGTACTTC; j_call: TRBJ2-7; v_call: TRBV29-1; clone_size: medium-sized; d_call: TRBD2
cdr3_aa: CASRESNERFEAFF; cdr3_nt: TGTGCCAGCCGGGAGTCGAATGAAAGGTTTGAAGCTTTCTTT; j_call: TRBJ1-1; v_call: TRBV28; clone_size: many; d_call: NA
cdr3_aa: CASYPGVGYEQYF; cdr3_nt: TGTGCCAGTTACCCGGGCGTGGGCTACGAGCAATACTTC; j_call: TRBJ2-7; v_call: TRBV12-3/TRBV12-4; clone_size: NA; d_call: NA
cdr3_aa: CPRSRQADTEAFF; cdr3_nt: TGTCCCAGGAGCCGACAGGCTGACACTGAAGCTTTCTTT; j_call: TRBJ1-1; v_call: TRBV6-5; clone_size: NA; d_call: NA
cdr3_aa: CALQLDGGTGELFF; cdr3_nt: TGTGCCTTACAACTTGACGGGGGGACCGGGGAGCTGTTTTTT; j_call: TRBJ2-2; v_call: TRBV21-1; clone_size: NA; d_call: NA
cdr3_aa: CASSLSCGIIYEQYF; cdr3_nt: TGTGCCAGCAGCTTGTCGTGCGGGATTATTTACGAGCAGTACTTC; j_call: TRBJ2-7; v_call: TRBV5-6; clone_size: NA; d_call: NA
cdr3_aa: CANSQRLGPYDQFF; cdr3_nt: TGCGCCAACAGCCAAAGACTAGGGCCCTACGATCAGTTCTTC; j_call: TRBJ2-1; v_call: TRBV4-1; clone_size: NA; d_call: NA
cdr3_aa: CSVQTATGELFF; cdr3_nt: TGCAGCGTTCAGACTGCCACCGGGGAGCTGTTTTTT; j_call: TRBJ2-2; v_call: TRBV29-1; clone_size: few; d_call: NA